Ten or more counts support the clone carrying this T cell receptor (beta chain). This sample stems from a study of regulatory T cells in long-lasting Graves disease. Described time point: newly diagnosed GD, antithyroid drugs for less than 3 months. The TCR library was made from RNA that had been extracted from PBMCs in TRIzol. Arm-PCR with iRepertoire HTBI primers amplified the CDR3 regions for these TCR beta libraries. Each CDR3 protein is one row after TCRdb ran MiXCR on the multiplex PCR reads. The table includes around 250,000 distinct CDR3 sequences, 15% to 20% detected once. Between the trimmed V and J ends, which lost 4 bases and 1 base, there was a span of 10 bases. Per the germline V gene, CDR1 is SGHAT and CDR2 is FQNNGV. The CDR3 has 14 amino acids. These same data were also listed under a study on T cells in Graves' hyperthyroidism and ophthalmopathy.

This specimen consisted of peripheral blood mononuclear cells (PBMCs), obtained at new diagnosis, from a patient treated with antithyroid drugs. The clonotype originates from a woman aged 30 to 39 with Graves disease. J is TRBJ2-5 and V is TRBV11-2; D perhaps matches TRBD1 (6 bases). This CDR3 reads CASSWGQTQETQYF. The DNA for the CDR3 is TGTGCCAGCAGCTGGGGACAAACCCAAGAGACCCAGTACTTC.